The 18 T cell receptor beta chains listed next were all sequenced from one sample in a study of post-analysis software for immune sequencing data. Regarding the study as a whole: There were roughly five TRBV segments more frequent in patients than controls, and TRBV5-6, TRBV5-1 and TRBV20-1 were among them.

Their target antigens are unknown. The TCR beta cDNA libraries carried unique molecular identifiers. TCRdb called the PCR reads again in MiXCR, with one record for every CDR3 protein. This sample has fewer than 850,000 distinct CDR3 sequences; roughly 27% occur once, and the top ten carry approximately 0.6%. The sequencing sample was made of blood. Source of these receptors: a girl aged 5-17 years with multiple sclerosis.

The rearrangement uses TRBV5-1 and TRBJ1-1; D is undetermined. The CDR3 extends over 15 amino acids. Germline assignment: CDR1 SGHRS and CDR2 YFSETQ. V lost 4 bases and J 1 base, leaving 14 bases between the germline ends. DNA of the CDR3: TGCGCCAGCAGCCAAGACCGAGCCGGGAACACTGAAGCTTTCTTT. It codes for CASSQDRAGNTEAFF.

The genes are TRBV5-1 and TRBJ2-1, with D unclear. Germline CDR1 and CDR2: SGHRS and YFSETQ. The CDR3 totals 15 residues. V shed 0 bases and J shed 0 bases, with 7 bases lying between them. The CDR3 nucleotides read TGCGCCAGCAGCTTGGAGGCCGACTCCTACAATGAGCAGTTCTTC. It encodes CASSLEADSYNEQFF.

The chain combines TRBV6-5 with TRBJ2-2, with no clear D. The CDR3 is 14 residues long. The germline CDR1 and CDR2 sequences are MNHEY and SVGAGI. Trimming removed 6 bases from V and 4 bases from J, with 12 bases in between. The CDR3 nucleotides read TGTGCCAGCAGAAGAGATAGGGCCACCGGGGAGCTGTTTTTT. It specifies CASRRDRATGELFF.

Note on this clonotype: The conserved final phenylalanine or tryptophan is absent from the CDR3, which likely points to a read error. The chain carries TRBV7-9 and TRBJ2-5, with D possibly being TRBD1 (5 bases). TRBJ2-7 explains the end of the DNA better; the J call may be wrong. The CDR3 totals 13 residues. Per the germline V gene, CDR1 is SEHNR and CDR2 is FQNEAQ (reference sequence). CDR3: CASSLGQSGEQYC. The CDR3 DNA follows: TGTGCCAGCAGCTTAGGACAGTCGGGCGAGCAGTACTGC.

This clonotype was observed a few times. This chain connects TRBV7-2 to TRBJ2-5; 10 bases fit TRBD1. The CDR3 runs to 15 residues. The germline CDR1 and CDR2 sequences are SGHTA and FQGNSA. Trimming at V came to 5 bases and at J to 5 bases, leaving 8 bases not matched to a gene. CDR3 in DNA: TGTGCCAGCAGCAGGAGGACAGGGGGTGAGGAGACCCAGTACTTC. This encodes CASSRRTGGEETQYF.

Only a few counts were recorded for this clonotype. V gene TRBV6-1 combines with J gene TRBJ2-3; 10 positions agree with TRBD1. V shed 7 bases and J 2 bases; nucleotides not matched to a gene: 3. CDR1 MNHNS and CDR2 SASEGT come from the germline V gene. This CDR3 region has 14 residues. This CDR3 is CASKRQGATDTQYF. CDR3 DNA sequence: TGTGCCAGCAAGCGACAGGGGGCCACAGATACGCAGTATTTT.

The genes are TRBV9 and TRBJ1-1, with D possibly being TRBD1 (5 bases). The V end lost 0 bases, the J end lost 8 bases, and 17 bases lay between the germline ends. Germline V gene sequence: CDR1 SGDLS, CDR2 YYNGEE. There are 15 residues in the CDR3. The CDR3 DNA reads as TGTGCCAGCAGCGTAGGCCGGGACTATGTTCCGGAAGCTTTCTTT. Translating it yields CASSVGRDYVPEAFF.

V and J are TRBV6-6 and TRBJ2-3, with 8 bases aligning to TRBD2. Trimming at V came to 3 bases and at J to 4 bases, leaving 12 bases not matched to a gene. The CDR3 runs 17 residues. Germline V gene lookup returns CDR1 MNHNY and CDR2 SVGAGI (reference sequence). This CDR3 is CASSYRGQRGRADTQYF. The CDR3 bases are TGTGCCAGCAGTTATCGGGGCCAGCGGGGGAGGGCAGATACGCAGTATTTT.

This clonotype was seen only a few times. J is TRBJ2-3 and V is TRBV29-1, with TRBD1 as a possible D gene (5 bases). This CDR3 spans 12 amino acids. Deletions cut 7 bases from V and 0 bases from J, with 8 bases between. CDR1 and CDR2 (germline): SQVTM, ANQGSEA. CDR3 sequence (DNA): TGCAGCGGACAGATTAGCACAGATACGCAGTATTTT. Its translation: CSGQISTDTQYF.

The rearrangement uses TRBV7-9 and TRBJ1-1; D not resolved. Trimming took off 7 bases at V and 1 base at J, with 13 bases between the two ends. Germline V lookup: CDR1 SEHNR, CDR2 FQNEAQ (reference sequence). This CDR3 comprises 14 residues. The chain's CDR3 is CASTVTATNTEAFF. The CDR3 region has the DNA TGTGCCAGCACCGTGACCGCAACGAACACTGAAGCTTTCTTT.

This clonotype was counted only a few times. The CDR3 loop reads CASSLNRAKNIQYF. The CDR3 nucleotides are TGTGCCAGCAGCTTAAACAGGGCCAAAAACATTCAGTACTTC. The chain uses TRBV7-2 and TRBJ2-4; D may be TRBD1 (5 bases). CDR1 and CDR2 from the germline V gene are SGHTA and FQGNSA. Trimming removed 2 bases at V and 1 base at J, with 6 bases between. CDR3 length: 14 amino acids.

A note on this clonotype: At one end the junction does not follow the germline gene, possibly because of a read error. The V call is TRBV10-3, the J call TRBJ1-4, with D hard to call. This CDR3 is built from 13 residues. The germline V gene has CDR1 ENHRY and CDR2 SYGVKD. CDR3 sequence reads: CVISGGVNEKLFF. CDR3 bases: TGTGTCATCAGTGGAGGTGTGAATGAAAAACTGTTTTTT.

The rearrangement uses TRBV3-1 and TRBJ2-1; TRBD2 agrees at 10 bases. CDR1 and CDR2 from the germline V gene are LGHDT and YNNKEL (reference sequence). The trim removed 0 bases at V and 9 bases at J, leaving 5 bases unmatched. The CDR3 spans 15 residues. CDR3 bases: TGTGCCAGCAGCCAAGATTCCAGGACTAGCGGTGAGCAGTTCTTC. Translated: CASSQDSRTSGEQFF.

The chain uses TRBV29-1 and TRBJ1-2; perhaps TRBD1 as D (6 bases). CDR1 and CDR2 from the germline V gene are SQVTM and ANQGSEA. The V end lost 0 bases, the J end lost 4 bases, and 15 bases lay between the germline ends. This CDR3 has 15 residues. CDR3 residues: CSVEDAGGAGYGYTF. In DNA form, the CDR3 reads TGCAGCGTTGAAGATGCGGGGGGCGCGGGCTATGGCTACACCTTC.

This clonotype was detected many times. The chain combines TRBV6-6 with TRBJ2-1; D is possibly TRBD1 (6 bases). Per germline, CDR1 MNHNY and CDR2 SVGAGI (reference sequence). The CDR3 consists of 13 residues. Trimming cost V 7 bases and J 9 bases, with 16 bases left between them. CDR3 sequence reads: CASTDRRAFEQFF. The CDR3 DNA follows: TGTGCCAGCACCGACAGGCGGGCGTTTGAGCAGTTCTTC.

As DNA, the CDR3 is TGTGCCAGCAGCTTAGTGGGGGCCTCGGGATACGAGCAGTACTTC. As protein: CASSLVGASGYEQYF. V usage is TRBV7-9 and J usage is TRBJ2-7, with D perhaps matching TRBD1 (6 bases). V lost 1 base to trimming and J lost 4 bases, with 14 bases between them. Germline V gene data show CDR1 as SEHNR and CDR2 as FQNEAQ (reference sequence). CDR3 length equals 15 residues.

The chain combines TRBV18 with TRBJ2-3, with D tentatively TRBD1 or TRBD2 (5 bases each). Germline CDR1 is KGHSH and CDR2 is LQKENI. V was cut by 6 bases and J by 5 bases, with 21 bases left in between. This CDR3 spans 16 amino acids. The CDR3 nucleotides are TGTGCCAGCTCCCCCAGGGACCTCCTCGGGCAAGATACGCAGTATTTT. Translated: CASSPRDLLGQDTQYF.

This clonotype was detected only a few times. V and J are TRBV2 and TRBJ1-2; maybe TRBD1 (6 bases). CDR1 SNHLY and CDR2 FYNNEI come from the germline V gene. This CDR3 spans 14 amino acids. The ends were cut back, 5 bases at V and 4 bases at J, with 14 bases in the middle. CDR3 bases: TGTGCCAGCAGTCGAGGACAGCAGTCCTATGGCTACACCTTC. It codes for CASSRGQQSYGYTF. Variable domain in full (rest from reference TRBV2 and TRBJ1-2): EPEVTQTPSHQVTQMGQEVILRCVPISNHLYFYWYRQILGQKVEFLVSFYNNEISEKSEIFDDQFSVERPDGSNFTLKIRSTKLEDSAMYFCASSRGQQSYGYTFGSGTRLTVV.